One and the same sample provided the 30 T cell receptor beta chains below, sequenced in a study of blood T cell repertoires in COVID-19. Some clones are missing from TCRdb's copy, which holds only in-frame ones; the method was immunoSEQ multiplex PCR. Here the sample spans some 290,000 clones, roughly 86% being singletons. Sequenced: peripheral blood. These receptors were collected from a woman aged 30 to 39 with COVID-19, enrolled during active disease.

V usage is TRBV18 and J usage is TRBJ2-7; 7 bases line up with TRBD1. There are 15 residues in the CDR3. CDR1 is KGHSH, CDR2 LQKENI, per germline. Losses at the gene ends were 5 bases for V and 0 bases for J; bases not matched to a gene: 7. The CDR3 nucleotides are TGTGCCAGCTCAGCAACAGGGGCAAGCTCCTACGAGCAGTACTTC. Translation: CASSATGASSYEQYF. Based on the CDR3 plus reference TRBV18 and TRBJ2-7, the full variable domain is NAGVMQNPRHLVRRRGQEARLRCSPMKGHSHVYWYRQLPEEGLKFMVYLQKENIIDESGMPKERFSAEFPKEGPSILRIQQVVRGDSAAYFCASSATGASSYEQYFGPGTRLTVT.

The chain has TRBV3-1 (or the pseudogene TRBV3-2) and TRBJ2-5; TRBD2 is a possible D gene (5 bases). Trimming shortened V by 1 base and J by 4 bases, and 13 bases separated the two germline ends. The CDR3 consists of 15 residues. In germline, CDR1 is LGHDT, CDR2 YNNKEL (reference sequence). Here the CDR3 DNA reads TGTGCCAGCAGCCAAGGAGGGAAAGCGGCAGAGACCCAGTACTTC. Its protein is CASSQGGKAAETQYF.

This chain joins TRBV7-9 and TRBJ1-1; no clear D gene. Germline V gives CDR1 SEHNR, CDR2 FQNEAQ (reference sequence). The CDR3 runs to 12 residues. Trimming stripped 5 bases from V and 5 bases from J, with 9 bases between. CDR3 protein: CASSPEWTEAFF. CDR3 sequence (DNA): TGTGCCAGCAGCCCGGAGTGGACTGAAGCTTTCTTT.

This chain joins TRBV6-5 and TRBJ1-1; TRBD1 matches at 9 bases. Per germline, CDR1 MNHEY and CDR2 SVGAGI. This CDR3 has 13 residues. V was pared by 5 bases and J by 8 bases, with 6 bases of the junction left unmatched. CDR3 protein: CASSIQGAREAFF. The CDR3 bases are TGTGCCAGCAGTATACAGGGGGCTAGAGAAGCTTTCTTT.

The CDR3 coding sequence is TGTGCCACCAGCAGAGTCTTGGGGAGCTCCTATAATTCACCCCTCCACTTT. Encoded protein: CATSRVLGSSYNSPLHF. The J gene is TRBJ1-6, the V gene TRBV15; D remains unclear. Germline CDR1 LNHNV, CDR2 YYDKDF (reference sequence). The CDR3 has 17 residues. Trimming pared 1 base from V and 0 bases from J, leaving 10 bases between.

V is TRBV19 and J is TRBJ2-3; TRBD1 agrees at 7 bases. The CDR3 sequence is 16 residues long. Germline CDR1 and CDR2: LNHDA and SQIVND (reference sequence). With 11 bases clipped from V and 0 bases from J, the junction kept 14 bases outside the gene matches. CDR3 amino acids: CASRTGNRGSTDTQYF. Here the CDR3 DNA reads TGTGCCTCACGGACAGGCAATCGAGGTAGCACAGATACGCAGTATTTT.

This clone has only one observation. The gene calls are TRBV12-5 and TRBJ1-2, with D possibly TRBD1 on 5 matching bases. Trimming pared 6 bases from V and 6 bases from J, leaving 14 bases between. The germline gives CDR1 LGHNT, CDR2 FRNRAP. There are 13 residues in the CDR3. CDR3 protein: CASGPLGGDGYTF. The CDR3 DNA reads TGTGCTAGTGGCCCTTTGGGGGGGGATGGCTACACCTTC.

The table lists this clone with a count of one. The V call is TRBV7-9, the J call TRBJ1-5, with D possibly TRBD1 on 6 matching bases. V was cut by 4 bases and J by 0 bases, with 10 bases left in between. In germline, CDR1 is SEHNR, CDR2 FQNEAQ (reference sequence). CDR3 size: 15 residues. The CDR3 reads CASSSGTHSNQPQHF. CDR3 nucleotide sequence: TGTGCCAGCAGCTCAGGGACACATAGCAATCAGCCCCAGCATTTT.

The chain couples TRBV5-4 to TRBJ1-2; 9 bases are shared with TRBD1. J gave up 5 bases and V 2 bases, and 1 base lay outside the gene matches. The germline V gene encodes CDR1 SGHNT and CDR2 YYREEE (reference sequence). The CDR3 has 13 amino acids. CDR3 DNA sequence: TGTGCCAGCAGCTTCGGGACAGGGTATGGCTACACCTTC. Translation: CASSFGTGYGYTF. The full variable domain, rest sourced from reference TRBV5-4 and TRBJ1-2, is ETGVTQSPTHLIKTRGQQVTLRCSSQSGHNTVSWYQQALGQGPQFIFQYYREEENGRGNFPPRFSGLQFPNYSSELNVNALELDDSALYLCASSFGTGYGYTFGSGTRLTVV.

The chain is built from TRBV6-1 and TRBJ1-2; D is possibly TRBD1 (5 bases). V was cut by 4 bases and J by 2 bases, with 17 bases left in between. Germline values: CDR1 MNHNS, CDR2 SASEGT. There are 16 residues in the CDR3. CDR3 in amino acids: CASSGLWGVRNYGYTF. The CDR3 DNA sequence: TGTGCCAGCAGTGGCCTGTGGGGGGTCCGCAACTATGGCTACACCTTC.

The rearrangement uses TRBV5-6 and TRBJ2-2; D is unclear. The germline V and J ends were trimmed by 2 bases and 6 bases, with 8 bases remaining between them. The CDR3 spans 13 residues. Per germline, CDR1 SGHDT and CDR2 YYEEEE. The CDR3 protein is CASSFLESGELFF. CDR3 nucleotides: TGTGCCAGCAGCTTCCTGGAGTCCGGGGAGCTGTTTTTT.

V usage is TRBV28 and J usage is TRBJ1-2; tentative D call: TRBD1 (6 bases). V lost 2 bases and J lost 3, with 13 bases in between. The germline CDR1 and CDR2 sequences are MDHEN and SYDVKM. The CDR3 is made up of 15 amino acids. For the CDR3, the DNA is TGTGCCAGCAGTTTAAGGGGGGGTTCTCACTATGGCTACACCTTC. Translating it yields CASSLRGGSHYGYTF.

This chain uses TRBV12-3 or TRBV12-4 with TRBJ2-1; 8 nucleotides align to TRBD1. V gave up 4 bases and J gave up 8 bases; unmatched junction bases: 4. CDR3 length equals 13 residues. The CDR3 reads CASSSGTGYEQFF. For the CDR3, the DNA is TGTGCCAGCAGTTCCGGGACAGGATATGAGCAGTTCTTC.

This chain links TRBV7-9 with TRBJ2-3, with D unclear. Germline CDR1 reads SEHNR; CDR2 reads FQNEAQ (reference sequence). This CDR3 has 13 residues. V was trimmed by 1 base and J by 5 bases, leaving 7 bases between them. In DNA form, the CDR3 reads TGTGCCAGCAGCTTAGTTAGTGAAGATACGCAGTATTTT. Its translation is CASSLVSEDTQYF. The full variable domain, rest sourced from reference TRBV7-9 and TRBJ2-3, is DTGVSQNPRHKITKRGQNVTFRCDPISEHNRLYWYRQTLGQGPEFLTYFQNEAQLEKSRLLSDRFSAERPKGSFSTLEIQRTEQGDSAMYLCASSLVSEDTQYFGPGTRLTVL.

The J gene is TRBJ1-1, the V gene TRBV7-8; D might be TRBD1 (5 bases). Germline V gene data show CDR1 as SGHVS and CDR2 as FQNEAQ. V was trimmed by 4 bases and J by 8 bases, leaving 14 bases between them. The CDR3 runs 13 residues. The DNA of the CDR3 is TGTGCCAGCAGCTCGTCTCGGGGGAGAGAAGCTTTCTTT. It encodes CASSSSRGREAFF.

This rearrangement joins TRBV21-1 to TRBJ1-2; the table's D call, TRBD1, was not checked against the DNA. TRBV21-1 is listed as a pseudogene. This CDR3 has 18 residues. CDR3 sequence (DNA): TGTGCCAGCAGCACTCTGGACACGTCGTTCGGAGTTTACTATGGCTACACCTTC. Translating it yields CASSTLDTSFGVYYGYTF.

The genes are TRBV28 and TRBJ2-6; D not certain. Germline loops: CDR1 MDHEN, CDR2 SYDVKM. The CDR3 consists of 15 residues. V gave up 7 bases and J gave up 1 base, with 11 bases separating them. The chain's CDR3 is CASTQTVSGANVLTF. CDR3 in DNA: TGTGCCAGCACCCAGACTGTTTCTGGGGCCAACGTCCTGACTTTC. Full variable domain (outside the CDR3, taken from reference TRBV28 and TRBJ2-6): DVKVTQSSRYLVKRTGEKVFLECVQDMDHENMFWYRQDPGLGLRLIYFSYDVKMKEKGDIPEGYSVSREKKERFSLILESASTNQTSMYLCASTQTVSGANVLTFGAGSRLTVL.

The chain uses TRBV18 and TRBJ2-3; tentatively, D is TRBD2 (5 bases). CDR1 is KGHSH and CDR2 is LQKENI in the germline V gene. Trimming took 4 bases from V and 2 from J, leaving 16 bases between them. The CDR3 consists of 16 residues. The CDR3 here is CASSRTPGLLTDTQYF. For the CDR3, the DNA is TGTGCCAGCTCACGAACCCCGGGGTTGCTCACAGATACGCAGTATTTT.

The CDR3 DNA follows: TGTGCCATCGCAGGGCATGGAACCTTCCCCGAGCAGTACTTC. Protein product: CAIAGHGTFPEQYF. The gene calls are TRBV28 and TRBJ2-7, with D perhaps TRBD1 (5 bases). Trimming pared 10 bases from V and 6 bases from J, leaving 22 bases between. CDR1 MDHEN and CDR2 SYDVKM come from the germline V gene. The CDR3 covers 14 residues.

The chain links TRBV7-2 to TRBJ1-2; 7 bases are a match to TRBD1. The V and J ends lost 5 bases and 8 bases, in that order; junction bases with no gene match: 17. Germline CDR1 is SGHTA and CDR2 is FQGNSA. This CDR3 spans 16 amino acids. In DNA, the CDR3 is TGTGCCAGCAGCACTCGACAGGGAAGGATGGTGGAGGGCTACACCTTC. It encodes CASSTRQGRMVEGYTF.

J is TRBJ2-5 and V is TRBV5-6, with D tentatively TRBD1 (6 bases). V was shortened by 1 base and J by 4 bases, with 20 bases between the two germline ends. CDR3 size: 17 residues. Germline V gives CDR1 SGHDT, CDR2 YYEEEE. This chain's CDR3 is CASSLHSTNRALETQYF. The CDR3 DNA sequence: TGTGCCAGCAGCTTGCATTCTACGAACAGGGCCTTAGAGACCCAGTACTTC.

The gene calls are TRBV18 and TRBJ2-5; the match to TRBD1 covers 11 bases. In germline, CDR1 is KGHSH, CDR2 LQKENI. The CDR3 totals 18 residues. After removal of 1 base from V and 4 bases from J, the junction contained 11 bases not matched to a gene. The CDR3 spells CASSPQIPGQGVGETQYF. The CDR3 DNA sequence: TGTGCCAGCTCACCACAGATTCCGGGACAGGGGGTGGGAGAGACCCAGTACTTC.

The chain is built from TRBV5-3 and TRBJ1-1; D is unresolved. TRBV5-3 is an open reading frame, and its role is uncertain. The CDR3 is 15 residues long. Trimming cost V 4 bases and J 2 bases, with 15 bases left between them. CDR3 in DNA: TGTGCCAGAAGCCCACCGCGGAGAGAAAACACTGAAGCTTTCTTT. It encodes CARSPPRRENTEAFF.

CDR3 sequence reads: CASSEPNTEAFF. CDR3 nucleotides: TGTGCCAGCAGCGAGCCGAACACTGAAGCTTTCTTT. The chain links TRBV9 to TRBJ1-1; D is undetermined. V lost 3 bases, J lost 1 base, and 4 bases lay in between. The CDR3 has 12 amino acids. Germline V gives CDR1 SGDLS, CDR2 YYNGEE.

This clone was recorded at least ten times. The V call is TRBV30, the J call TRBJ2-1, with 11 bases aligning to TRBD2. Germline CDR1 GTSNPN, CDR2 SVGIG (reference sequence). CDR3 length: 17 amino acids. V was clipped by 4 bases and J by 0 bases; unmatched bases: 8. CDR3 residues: CAWTLAGGLSSYNEQFF. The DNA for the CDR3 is TGTGCCTGGACCCTAGCGGGGGGCCTAAGCTCCTACAATGAGCAGTTCTTC. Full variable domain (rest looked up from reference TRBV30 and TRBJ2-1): SQTIHQWPATLVQPVGSPLSLECTVEGTSNPNLYWYRQAAGRGLQLLFYSVGIGQISSEVPQNLSASRPQDRQFILSSKKLLLSDSGFYLCAWTLAGGLSSYNEQFFGPGTRLTVL.

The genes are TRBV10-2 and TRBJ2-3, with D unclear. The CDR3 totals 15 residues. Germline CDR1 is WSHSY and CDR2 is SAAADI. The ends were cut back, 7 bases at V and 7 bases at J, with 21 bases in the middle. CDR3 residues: CASKVGSQSTYTQYF. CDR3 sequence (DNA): TGCGCCAGCAAGGTGGGCAGCCAATCCACTTATACGCAGTATTTT.

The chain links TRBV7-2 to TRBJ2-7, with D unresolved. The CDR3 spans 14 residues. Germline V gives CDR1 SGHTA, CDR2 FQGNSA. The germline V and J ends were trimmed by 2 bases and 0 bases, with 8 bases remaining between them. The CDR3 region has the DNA TGTGCCAGCAGCTTACTACTCTCCTCCTACGAGCAGTACTTC. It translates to CASSLLLSSYEQYF. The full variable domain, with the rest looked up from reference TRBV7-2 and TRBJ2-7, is GAGVSQSPSNKVTEKGKDVELRCDPISGHTALYWYRQSLGQGLEFLIYFQGNSAPDKSGLPSDRFSAERTGGSVSTLTIQRTQQEDSAVYLCASSLLLSSYEQYFGPGTRLTVT.

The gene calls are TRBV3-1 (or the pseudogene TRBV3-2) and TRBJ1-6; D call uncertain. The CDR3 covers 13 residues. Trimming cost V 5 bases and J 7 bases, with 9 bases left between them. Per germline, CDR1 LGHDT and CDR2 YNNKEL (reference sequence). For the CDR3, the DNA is TGTGCCAGCAGCACACAACCGAATTCACCCCTCCACTTT. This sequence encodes CASSTQPNSPLHF.

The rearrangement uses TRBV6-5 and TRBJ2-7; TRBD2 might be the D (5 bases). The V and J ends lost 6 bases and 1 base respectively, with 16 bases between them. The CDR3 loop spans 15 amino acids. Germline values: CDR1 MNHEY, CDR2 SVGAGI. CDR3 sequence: CASSDSMEVSYEQYF. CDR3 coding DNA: TGTGCCAGCAGCGACTCCATGGAGGTTTCCTACGAGCAGTACTTC.

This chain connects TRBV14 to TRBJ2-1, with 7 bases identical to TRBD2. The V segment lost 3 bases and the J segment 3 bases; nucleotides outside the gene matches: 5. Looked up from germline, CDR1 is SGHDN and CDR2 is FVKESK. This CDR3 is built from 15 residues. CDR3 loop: CASSHVAGLYNEQFF. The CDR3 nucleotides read TGTGCCAGCAGCCACGTAGCGGGCCTCTACAATGAGCAGTTCTTC.